The present TCR beta chain was sequenced within a study of cytomegalovirus exposure and HLA in healthy donors. Study observations and caveats: CMV serostatus stood as the only immune exposure information on hand. Cytomegalovirus association was listed for 150 to 200 TCR beta chains. According to a later analysis, most TCR beta chains associated with CMV appeared HLA-restricted.

This CDR3 comprises 15 residues. Trimming pared 11 bases from V and 0 bases from J, leaving 16 bases between. Germline CDR1 is MGHDK and CDR2 is SYGVNS. A note on this clone: Its antigen is not identified.

Use of 60 Vbeta and 13 Jbeta primers characterized the PCR. The data were produced by immunoSEQ multiplex PCR, yet TCRdb's version contains in-frame clones alone and is incomplete. Of around 91,000 clones listed, about 81% were seen once; the top ten hold about 2.1%. The clonotype originates from a man between 18 and 29 years old in good health and CMV-seronegative. Sequenced material: PBMCs. The genes are TRBV25-1 and TRBJ1-4, with TRBD1 as a possible D gene (5 bases). The CDR3 is CASASGGATNEKLFF. In DNA, the CDR3 is TGTGCCTCCGCGAGTGGGGGGGCAACTAATGAAAAACTGTTTTTT.